This TCR beta chain was recorded in a study of T cells in Graves' hyperthyroidism and ophthalmopathy. General study points: Ophthalmopathy was separated from stable hyperthyroidism by a 13 V-J model. Most clonotypes expanded in the thyroid (above 0.001) were also present in blood.

The germline V gene encodes CDR1 SNHLY and CDR2 FYNNEI. The CDR3 totals 14 residues. V was trimmed by 8 bases and J by 10 bases, leaving 18 bases between them. As concerns this clonotype: Its antigen is unidentified.

The study enrolled patients aged 18 to 65 with newly diagnosed hyperthyroidism of under 2 months' duration. Patients with uncontrolled infections, other autoimmune diseases, pregnancy or lactation were excluded. The TCR beta CDR3 regions underwent amplification using RNA transcripts as the source. The HTBI primer set drove a first-round RT-PCR of the TCR CDR3. TCRdb processed the multiplex PCR reads anew with MiXCR; each CDR3 protein has one entry. The table includes roughly 570,000 distinct CDR3 sequences, 46% detected once. The receptor was isolated from a woman under 30 with Graves' hyperthyroidism. Specimen: peripheral blood or thyroid tissue (not recorded which). This sequence joins TRBV2 and TRBJ1-6; D uncertain. Here the CDR3 reads CASAAEWSGSPLHF. The CDR3 DNA sequence: TGTGCCAGCGCCGCAGAATGGTCGGGATCACCCCTCCACTTT.